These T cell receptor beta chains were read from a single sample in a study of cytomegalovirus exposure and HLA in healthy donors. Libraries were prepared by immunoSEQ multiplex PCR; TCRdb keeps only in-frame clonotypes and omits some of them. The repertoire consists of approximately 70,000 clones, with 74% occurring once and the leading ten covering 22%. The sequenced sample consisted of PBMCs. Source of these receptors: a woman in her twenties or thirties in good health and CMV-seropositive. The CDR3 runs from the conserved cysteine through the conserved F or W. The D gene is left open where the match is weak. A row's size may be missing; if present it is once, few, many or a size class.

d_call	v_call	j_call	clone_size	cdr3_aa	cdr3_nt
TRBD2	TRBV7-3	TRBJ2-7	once	CASSLTGGRAREQYF	TGTGCCAGCAGCTTAACTGGCGGGAGGGCCCGCGAGCAGTACTTC
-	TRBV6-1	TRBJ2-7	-	CASLEPGISYEQYF	TGTGCCAGCCTCGAACCAGGGATAAGCTACGAGCAGTACTTC
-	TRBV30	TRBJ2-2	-	CAWSGLVTGELFF	TGTGCCTGGAGTGGACTAGTCACCGGGGAGCTGTTTTTT
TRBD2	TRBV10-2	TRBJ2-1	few	CATTGLAGANEQFF	TGCGCCACCACGGGACTAGCGGGAGCCAATGAGCAGTTCTTC
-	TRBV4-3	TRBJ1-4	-	CASSQNRQEKLFF	TGCGCCAGCAGCCAAAATCGACAGGAAAAACTGTTTTTT
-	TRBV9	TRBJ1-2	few	CASSARRYNYGYTF	TGTGCCAGCAGCGCGCGTCGATATAACTATGGCTACACCTTC
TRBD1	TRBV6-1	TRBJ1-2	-	CASSELGQGDYGYTF	TGTGCCAGCAGTGAGTTGGGGCAGGGGGACTATGGCTACACCTTC
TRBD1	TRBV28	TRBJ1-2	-	CASRSPDRAVNYGYTF	TGTGCCAGCAGGTCCCCAGACAGGGCGGTCAACTATGGCTACACCTTC
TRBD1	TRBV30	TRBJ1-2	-	CAWFNLGQGNGYTF	TGTGCCTGGTTCAACTTGGGACAGGGGAATGGCTACACCTTC
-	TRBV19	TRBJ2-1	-	CASSIELTYNEQFF	TGTGCCAGTAGTATCGAGCTAACCTACAATGAGCAGTTCTTC
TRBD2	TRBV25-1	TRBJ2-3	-	CASSVTGRTDTQYF	TGTGCCAGCAGTGTGACCGGGAGGACAGATACGCAGTATTTT
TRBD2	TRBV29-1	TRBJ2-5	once	CSVSRGSGVGETQYF	TGCAGCGTTTCGCGCGGGAGCGGGGTAGGAGAGACCCAGTACTTC
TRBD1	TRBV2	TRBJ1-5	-	CASSDPSGQDSNQPQHF	TGTGCCAGCAGTGATCCTTCCGGACAGGACAGCAATCAGCCCCAGCATTTT
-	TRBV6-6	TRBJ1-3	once	CASSYDTSGNTIYF	TGTGCCAGCAGTTACGACACCTCTGGAAACACCATATATTTT
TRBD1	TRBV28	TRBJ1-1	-	CASSTTGTGGTEAFF	TGTGCCAGCAGTACAACCGGGACAGGGGGAACTGAAGCTTTCTTT
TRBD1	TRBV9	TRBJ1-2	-	CASSVVGQGSGGYTF	TGTGCCAGCAGCGTAGTTGGACAGGGATCGGGGGGCTACACCTTC
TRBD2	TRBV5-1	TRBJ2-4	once	CASSPSGRLAGSWNF	TGCGCCAGCAGCCCGAGCGGTCGGCTAGCGGGCTCTTGGAACTTC
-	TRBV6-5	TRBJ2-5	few	CASSPGPRGTQYF	TGTGCCAGCAGCCCTGGGCCCCGGGGGACCCAGTACTTC
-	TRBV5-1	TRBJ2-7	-	CASSLAAGPTYEQYF	TGCGCCAGCAGCTTGGCTGCGGGACCAACCTACGAGCAGTACTTC
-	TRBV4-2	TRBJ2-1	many	CASSLSRNEQFF	TGTGCCAGCAGCTTGAGCCGTAATGAGCAGTTCTTC
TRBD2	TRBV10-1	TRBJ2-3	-	CASSEWPSGRSDTQYF	TGCGCCAGCAGTGAGTGGCCTAGCGGGAGGTCAGATACGCAGTATTTT
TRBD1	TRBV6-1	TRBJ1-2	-	CASRSGQVYGYTF	TGTGCCAGCAGATCTGGACAGGTCTATGGCTACACCTTC
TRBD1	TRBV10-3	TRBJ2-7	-	CAMSQGNAYEQYF	TGTGCCATGTCACAGGGGAATGCCTACGAGCAGTACTTC
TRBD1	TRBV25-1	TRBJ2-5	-	CASSPPPGQGKETQYF	TGTGCCAGCAGTCCCCCACCGGGACAGGGAAAAGAGACCCAGTACTTC
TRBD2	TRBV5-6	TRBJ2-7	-	CASSNGLAGSYEQYF	TGTGCCAGCAGTAACGGACTAGCGGGATCCTACGAGCAGTACTTC
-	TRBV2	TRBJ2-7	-	CASTLSYEQYF	TGTGCCAGCACACTTTCCTACGAGCAGTACTTC
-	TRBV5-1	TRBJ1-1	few	CASSLGGLEAFF	TGCGCCAGCAGCTTGGGGGGACTTGAAGCTTTCTTT
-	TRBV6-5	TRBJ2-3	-	CASSYSRRTDTQYF	TGTGCCAGCAGTTACTCGCGTCGCACAGATACGCAGTATTTT
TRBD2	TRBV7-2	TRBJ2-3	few	CASSLLAGGGADTQYF	TGTGCCAGCAGCTTACTAGCGGGAGGGGGGGCAGATACGCAGTATTTT
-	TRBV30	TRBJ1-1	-	CAWSVRGTEAFF	TGTGCCTGGAGTGTACGAGGCACTGAAGCTTTCTTT
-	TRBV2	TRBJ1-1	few	CASSEWRGDTEAFF	TGTGCCAGCAGTGAATGGAGGGGCGACACTGAAGCTTTCTTT
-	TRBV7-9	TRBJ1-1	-	CASSSSPRPPLGYVF	TGTGCCAGCAGTTCATCGCCTCGGCCGCCCCTCGGGTATGTCTTT
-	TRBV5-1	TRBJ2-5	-	CASSLVPGETQYF	TGCGCCAGCAGCTTGGTTCCGGGTGAGACCCAGTACTTC
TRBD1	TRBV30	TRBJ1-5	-	CAWTSRGDQPQHF	TGTGCCTGGACCTCCAGGGGGGATCAGCCCCAGCATTTT
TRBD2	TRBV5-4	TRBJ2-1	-	CASSTGTSGREQFF	TGTGCCAGCAGCACTGGGACTAGCGGGCGTGAGCAGTTCTTC
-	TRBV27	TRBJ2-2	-	CASVKQGMHGELFF	TGTGCCAGCGTCAAACAGGGTATGCACGGGGAGCTGTTTTTT
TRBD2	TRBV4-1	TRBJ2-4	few	CASSSWTSGSGTKNIQYF	TGCGCCAGCAGCTCGTGGACTAGCGGGAGCGGGACCAAAAACATTCAGTACTTC
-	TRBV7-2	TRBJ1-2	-	CASSLAGRNYGYTF	TGTGCCAGCAGCTTAGCAGGCAGGAACTATGGCTACACCTTC
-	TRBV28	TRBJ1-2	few	CASSLGHPLGDGYTF	TGTGCCAGCAGTTTGGGACACCCCCTTGGAGATGGCTACACCTTC
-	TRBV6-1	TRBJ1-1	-	CASNSRGFAEAFF	TGTGCCAGCAATTCCCGAGGGTTCGCTGAAGCTTTCTTT
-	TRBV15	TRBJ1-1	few	CATSRDLRGTEAFF	TGTGCCACCAGCAGAGACCTTCGGGGCACTGAAGCTTTCTTT
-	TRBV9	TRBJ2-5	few	CASSVSLSETQYF	TGTGCCAGCAGCGTCTCCCTCTCGGAGACCCAGTACTTC
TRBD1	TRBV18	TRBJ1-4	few	CASSPRQGPNEKLFF	TGTGCCAGCTCACCGCGACAGGGCCCTAATGAAAAACTGTTTTTT
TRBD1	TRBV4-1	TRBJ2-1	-	CASSQGQGAQNEQFF	TGCGCCAGCAGCCAGGGACAGGGGGCGCAGAATGAGCAGTTCTTC
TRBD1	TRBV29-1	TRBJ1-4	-	CSVTGGSRSNEKLFF	TGCAGCGTCACAGGGGGCTCGCGTTCTAATGAAAAACTGTTTTTT
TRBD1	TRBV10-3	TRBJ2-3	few	CAISESGTGPSTDTQYF	TGTGCCATCAGTGAGTCCGGGACAGGACCAAGCACAGATACGCAGTATTTT
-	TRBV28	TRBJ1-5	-	CASSSARDLGRGVSNQPQHF	TGTGCCAGCAGTTCAGCCCGGGACTTAGGGCGAGGGGTGAGCAATCAGCCCCAGCATTTT
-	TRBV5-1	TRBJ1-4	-	CASSLGPVSTNEKLFF	TGCGCCAGCAGCTTGGGCCCAGTATCAACTAATGAAAAACTGTTTTTT
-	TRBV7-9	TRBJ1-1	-	CSSSLGSGGEAFF	TGTTCCAGCAGCTTAGGTTCGGGGGGTGAAGCTTTCTTT
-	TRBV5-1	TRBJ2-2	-	CASRRENTGELFF	TGCGCCAGCAGGCGGGAGAACACCGGGGAGCTGTTTTTT
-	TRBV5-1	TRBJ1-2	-	CASSTDRVNYGYTF	TGCGCCAGCAGCACAGACAGAGTTAACTATGGCTACACCTTC
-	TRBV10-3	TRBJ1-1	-	CAISESQDLNTEAFF	TGTGCCATCAGTGAGTCACAGGATTTGAACACTGAAGCTTTCTTT
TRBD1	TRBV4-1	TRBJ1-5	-	CASSQEGTGRNQPQHF	TGCGCCAGCAGCCAAGAAGGGACAGGCCGCAATCAGCCCCAGCATTTT
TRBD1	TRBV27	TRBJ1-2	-	CASSLAGTGYGYTF	TGTGCCAGCAGTTTAGCCGGGACAGGCTATGGCTACACCTTC
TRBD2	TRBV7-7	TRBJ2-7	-	CASSLNQGGISEQYF	TGTGCTAGCAGCTTAAACCAGGGAGGGATAAGCGAGCAGTACTTC
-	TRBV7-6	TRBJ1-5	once	CASSLGRGVGNQPQHF	TGTGCCAGCAGCTTAGGGCGGGGAGTGGGCAATCAGCCCCAGCATTTT
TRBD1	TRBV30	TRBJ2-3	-	CAWSGFHPQGVAEDTQYF	TGTGCCTGGAGCGGATTCCACCCACAGGGGGTAGCTGAAGATACGCAGTATTTT
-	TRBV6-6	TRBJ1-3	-	CASSYAGAQGNTIYF	TGTGCCAGCAGTTACGCGGGGGCGCAAGGAAACACCATATATTTT
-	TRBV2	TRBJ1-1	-	CASSDSGVTEAFF	TGTGCCAGCAGTGACTCAGGGGTAACTGAAGCTTTCTTT
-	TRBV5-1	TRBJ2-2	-	CASSLETTTGELFF	TGCGCCAGCAGCTTGGAGACTACGACCGGGGAGCTGTTTTTT